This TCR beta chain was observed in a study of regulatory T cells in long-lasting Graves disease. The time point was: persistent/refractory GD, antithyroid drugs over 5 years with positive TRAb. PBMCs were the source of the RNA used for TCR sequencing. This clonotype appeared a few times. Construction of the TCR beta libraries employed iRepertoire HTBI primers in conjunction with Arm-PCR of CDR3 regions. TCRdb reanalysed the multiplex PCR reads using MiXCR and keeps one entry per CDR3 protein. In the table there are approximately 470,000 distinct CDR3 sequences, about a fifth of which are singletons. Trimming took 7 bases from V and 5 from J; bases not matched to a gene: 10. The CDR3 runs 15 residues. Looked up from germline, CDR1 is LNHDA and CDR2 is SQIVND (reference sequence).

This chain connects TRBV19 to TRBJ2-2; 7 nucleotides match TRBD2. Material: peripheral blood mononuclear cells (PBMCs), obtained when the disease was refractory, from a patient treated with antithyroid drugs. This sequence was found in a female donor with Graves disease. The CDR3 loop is CASKLGGRRTGELFF. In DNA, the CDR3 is TGTGCCAGTAAGCTTGGCGGGAGAAGAACCGGGGAGCTGTTTTTT.